Given below is one T cell receptor beta chain in context. What it recognizes is unknown. It was with 60 Vbeta and 13 Jbeta primers that the PCR ran. Method: immunoSEQ multiplex PCR; TCRdb's copy keeps in-frame clones and lacks some. This table has over 75,000 clones, roughly three quarters appearing once. V trimming: 6 bases; J trimming: 0 bases; junction bases outside the gene matches: 5. The germline CDR1 and CDR2 sequences are MNHEY and SVGAGI. There are 15 residues in the CDR3. The data belong to a study of cytomegalovirus exposure and HLA in healthy donors. Study-wide results and caveats: Associated with cytomegalovirus, according to the listing, were around 160 TCR beta chains. It was reportedly the case that the classifier diagnosed cytomegalovirus status with high specificity and sensitivity. Fewer N-insertions than the roughly 630-donor mean were reportedly shown by an Asian-associated ancestry cluster in a later analysis. Specificity of three CMV-associated chains for CMV antigens was verified in vitro.

This TCR was recovered from a woman aged 55-70 years in good health and CMV-seronegative. This chain connects TRBV6-5 to TRBJ2-1, with TRBD2 matching 7 bases. Sequences were obtained from PBMCs. The CDR3 sequence is CASSVGGSSYNEQFF. The CDR3 coding sequence is TGTGCCAGCAGCGTTGGCGGGAGCTCCTACAATGAGCAGTTCTTC.